This T cell receptor beta chain was obtained from a study of blood T cell repertoires in COVID-19. This table comes from immunoSEQ multiplex PCR, and its TCRdb copy is limited to in-frame clones, with some not included. The table lists some 31,000 clones, 70% to 90% of them singletons, with roughly 12% in the top ten. Looked up from germline, CDR1 is SGHRS and CDR2 is YFSETQ. Between the trimmed V and J ends, which lost 0 bases and 5 bases, there was a span of 13 bases. The length of the CDR3 is 15 residues. The specimen was peripheral blood. The V gene is TRBV5-1, the J gene TRBJ2-3; tentatively, D is TRBD1 (6 bases). The TCR was taken from a human donor in a cohort sampled during active COVID-19. The donor label of this sample is uncertain. This CDR3 reads CASSLEGTPEDTQYF. In nucleotides, the CDR3 is TGCGCCAGCAGCTTGGAGGGGACACCCGAAGATACGCAGTATTTT.